Reported below is one T cell receptor beta chain. Unmatched junction bases numbered 10, after V lost 4 bases and J lost 4 bases. The CDR3 extends over 15 amino acids. Germline V lookup: CDR1 SGHNT, CDR2 YYREEE (reference sequence). The data were produced by immunoSEQ multiplex PCR, yet TCRdb's version contains in-frame clones alone and is incomplete. The repertoire has 70,000 to 85,000 clones, roughly 88% of them found once; the top ten carry 1.1%. This specimen belongs to a study of OX40 agonist ivuxolimab in advanced cancers. Study-wide background: Ivuxolimab, an agonist antibody against OX40 (CD134), was given to patients. Participants, around 80% male, averaged roughly 60 years of age, ranging from about 23 to 90.

Samples were taken at baseline and on day 1 of cycles 4 and 7. The chain carries TRBV5-4 and TRBJ2-5, with 7 bases matching TRBD1. The specimen comprised CD4+ or CD8+ T cells sorted from blood, sampled in a trial of the OX40 agonist ivuxolimab. The TCR sequence derives from an adult with an advanced solid tumor such as melanoma, head and neck, liver or kidney cancer. The CDR3 sequence: CASSPNRGRGETQYF. The CDR3 region has the DNA TGTGCCAGCAGCCCAAACAGGGGAAGGGGAGAGACCCAGTACTTC.